This TCR beta chain was found in a study of blood T cell repertoires in COVID-19. Some clones are missing from TCRdb's copy, which holds only in-frame ones; the method was immunoSEQ multiplex PCR. This table holds 90,000 to 130,000 clones, approximately 82% found once. In this sample, this clone turned up once. This CDR3 is built from 15 residues. After removal of 1 base from V and 7 bases from J, the junction contained 3 bases not matched to a gene. Germline CDR1 is SGHTA and CDR2 is FQGTGA. Sequences were obtained from peripheral blood. The TCR originated in a woman in her 70s with acute or convalescent COVID-19. The chain recombines TRBV7-3 with TRBJ2-1, with 11 bases lining up with TRBD2. DNA of the CDR3: TGTGCCAGCAGCTTAATCCCTAGCGGGAGGAATGAGCAGTTCTTC. Amino acids: CASSLIPSGRNEQFF.